Listed here is a single TCR beta chain. Its antigen is still unknown. This record comes from a study of tumor-infiltrating lymphocytes in localized non-small cell lung cancer. In germline, CDR1 is SGHDN, CDR2 FVKESK. The V gene lost 3 bases and the J gene lost 1 base, with 20 bases spanning the gap. The CDR3 has 18 residues. Study observations and caveats: Tumors had more T cell infiltration than uninvolved lung, per TCRbeta sequencing and CD3 counts.

Libraries were prepared by immunoSEQ multiplex PCR; TCRdb keeps only in-frame clonotypes and omits some of them. The profile shows around 15,000 clones, roughly two thirds of them singletons. This chain joins TRBV14 and TRBJ2-3; a possible D gene is TRBD2 (8 bases). The TCR originated in a human donor with non-small cell lung cancer. Material for sequencing was lung tumor tissue. In DNA, the CDR3 is TGTGCCAGCAGCCATCCATCCTTTAGCGGGACAGGCACAGATACGCAGTATTTT. Translated, it gives CASSHPSFSGTGTDTQYF.